Listed below are T cell receptor beta chains from one sample, sequenced in a study of blood T cells in healthy people across ages. A single record per CDR3 protein comes from TCRdb applying MiXCR to the 5' RACE reads. The sample lists around 1.7 million distinct CDR3 sequences; approximately 28% were seen once. Sequencing was carried out using blood. These receptors originate from a woman between 25 and 40 years old in good health. The CDR3 runs from the conserved cysteine through the conserved F or W. Each record gives: V gene, J gene, clone size, D gene, CDR3 DNA, CDR3 protein. D genes are given only for firm matches. Clone size, where shown, is once, few, many, or a class for clones that have expanded.

>TRBV11-2|TRBJ2-2|-|TRBD2
TGTGCCAGCAGCTTAGATCAGCGGGGGCTTCGCTCAGGGGAGCTGTTTTTT
CASSLDQRGLRSGELFF
>TRBV20-1|TRBJ1-1|-|TRBD1
TGCAGTGCTAGAGACCCGGGACAGGGGTCTACCGAAGCTTTCTTT
CSARDPGQGSTEAFF
>TRBV12-3/TRBV12-4|TRBJ1-2|many|TRBD1
TGTGCCAGCAGCGGTGACAGGGGAGCTTACACCTTC
CASSGDRGAYTF
>TRBV7-2|TRBJ1-6|-|-
TGTGCCAGCAGCTTAGCGGTGACATCTTATAATTCACCCCTCCACTTT
CASSLAVTSYNSPLHF
>TRBV20-1|TRBJ1-2|-|-
TGCAGTGCCAAGCAGACAGCATACTATGGCTACACCTTC
CSAKQTAYYGYTF
>TRBV19|TRBJ1-2|few|TRBD1
TGTGCCAGTAGACCACAACGACAGGGACCCTATGGCTACACCTTC
CASRPQRQGPYGYTF
>TRBV2|TRBJ1-6|-|TRBD1
TGTGCCAGCAGTTCGTCAGGGGGCGTATCCAATTCACCCCTCCACTTT
CASSSSGGVSNSPLHF
>TRBV28|TRBJ1-6|once|TRBD1
TGTGCCAGCAGCCTGGGACAGCCAGGTTCACCCCTCCACTTT
CASSLGQPGSPLHF
>TRBV20-1|TRBJ2-3|-|TRBD2
TGCAGTGCTAGAGACGCGGGAGAGACAGATACGCAGTATTTT
CSARDAGETDTQYF
>TRBV6-2/TRBV6-3|TRBJ2-7|many|-
TGTGCCAGCAGTCGACAATCCTACGAGCAGTACTTC
CASSRQSYEQYF
>TRBV28|TRBJ2-5|few|TRBD1
TGTGCCAGCAGTCCGGGACAGGGGAGTAATAGGAGGGAGACCCAGTACTTC
CASSPGQGSNRRETQYF
>TRBV6-2/TRBV6-3|TRBJ1-2|few|-
TGTGCCAGCCTCAGGGCCACGTTGAGCTATGGCTACACCTTC
CASLRATLSYGYTF
>TRBV14|TRBJ2-1|-|-
TGTGCCAGCAGCCAAGTCGAAGACTACTCCCTCAATGAGCAGTTCTTC
CASSQVEDYSLNEQFF
>TRBV7-9|TRBJ1-2|-|TRBD1
TGTGCCAGCAGCACCCGACAGGGTAGTGGCTACACCTTC
CASSTRQGSGYTF
>TRBV5-1|TRBJ2-7|-|TRBD2
TGCGCCAACAGCCGCAGGACTAGCGGCTCCTACGAGCAGTACTTC
CANSRRTSGSYEQYF
>TRBV2|TRBJ1-1|-|TRBD1
TGTGCCACCAAGGACAGGGCCAACACTGAAGCTTTCTTT
CATKDRANTEAFF
>TRBV19|TRBJ2-5|once|TRBD1
TGTGCCAGTAGTGCCCCCGGGACAGGGGGCATGGAGACCCAGTACTTC
CASSAPGTGGMETQYF
>TRBV27|TRBJ2-1|-|-
TGTACCAGCAGCACTTATTACAATGAGCAGTTCTTC
CTSSTYYNEQFF
>TRBV12-3/TRBV12-4|TRBJ1-1|few|TRBD1
TGTGCCAGCAGTTGGGGACAGGGAGATGAAGCTTTCTTT
CASSWGQGDEAFF
>TRBV29-1|TRBJ2-5|few|-
TGCAGCCCTACCCTGGGGACTCCAAACCCTTGTCTGTACTTC
CSPTLGTPNPCLYF
>TRBV20-1|TRBJ2-5|-|TRBD2
TGCAGTGCCCACGACAGCGGGGGGGCCTCGGAGACCCAGGACTTC
CSAHDSGGASETQDF
>TRBV7-9|TRBJ2-2|-|-
TGTGCCAGCAGCTTAGGAGATGCGGCCGGGGAGCTGTTTTTT
CASSLGDAAGELFF
>TRBV7-9|TRBJ1-2|few|-
TGTGCCAGCAGCTTAGCCCCACGGCGGAACTATGGCTACACCTTC
CASSLAPRRNYGYTF
>TRBV20-1|TRBJ1-2|-|-
TGCAGTGCTGGACGGGACGGGTCCTATGGCTACACCTTC
CSAGRDGSYGYTF
>TRBV4-3|TRBJ1-2|many|-
TGTGCCAGCAGTTATGGCACTGAGTATGGCTACACCTTC
CASSYGTEYGYTF
>TRBV20-1|TRBJ1-2|few|-
TGCAGTGCTAGAGATCAGTTGGGGAGCTATGGCTACACCTTC
CSARDQLGSYGYTF
>TRBV29-1|TRBJ2-5|many|TRBD1
TGCAGCGTTGTACAGGGGCTGTCGGAGACCCAGTACTTC
CSVVQGLSETQYF
>TRBV7-3|TRBJ2-6|many|-
TGTGCCAGCAGCTTAACCGGATGGACCAACGTCCTGACTTTC
CASSLTGWTNVLTF
>TRBV15|TRBJ2-1|-|TRBD2
TGTGCCACCAGGTTAGGTCGGACTAGCGGAGCGAATAAGCAGTTCTTC
CATRLGRTSGANKQFF
>TRBV5-1|TRBJ2-5|-|TRBD1
TGCGCCAGCAGCGCCGGAGCGCGAGGGGGCCTCAACCAAGAGATCCAGTACTTC
CASSAGARGGLNQEIQYF
>TRBV2|TRBJ1-2|-|-
TGTGCCAGCAGTGATAGGAATCGAGGCTACACCTTC
CASSDRNRGYTF
>TRBV3-1|TRBJ2-1|-|TRBD2
TGTGCCAGCAGCCAAGACTTGACTAGCGCGCAGTTCTTC
CASSQDLTSAQFF
>TRBV2|TRBJ1-2|few|-
TGTGCCAGCAGTGTCAGGCCGGCTGGCTATGGCTACACCTTC
CASSVRPAGYGYTF
>TRBV2|TRBJ2-5|-|-
TGTGCCAGCAGCTTCCGGGGGAATCGGGGGACCCAGTACTTC
CASSFRGNRGTQYF
>TRBV11-2|TRBJ1-6|few|-
TGTGCCAGCAGCCCCTCGACAGGCTATTCACCCCCCCACTTT
CASSPSTGYSPPHF
>TRBV5-6|TRBJ2-3|-|-
TGTGCCAGCAGCTTGGCGGAGCAGATTAGCACAGATACGCAGTATTTT
CASSLAEQISTDTQYF
>TRBV24-1|TRBJ2-7|-|TRBD2
TGTGCCACCAGTGATTCGGCCCAGCGGGGGGTCGGGGACAATGAGCAGTACTTC
CATSDSAQRGVGDNEQYF
>TRBV7-2|TRBJ2-1|-|-
TGTGCCAGCAGCCCGGAGTGGGAGCAGTTCTTC
CASSPEWEQFF
>TRBV12-3/TRBV12-4|TRBJ2-3|-|-
TGTGCCAGCAGTCTCAGGGTTATCGGAACAGATGTGCAGTATTTT
CASSLRVIGTDVQYF
>TRBV29-1|TRBJ1-1|-|TRBD1
TGCAGCGTTGAAATTGGAAGACAGGGGGCCTGGACTGAAGCTTTCTTT
CSVEIGRQGAWTEAFF
>TRBV5-1|TRBJ1-2|-|-
TGCGCCAGCAGCTTCGGGGAGCCCGACTATGGCTACACCTTC
CASSFGEPDYGYTF
>TRBV28|TRBJ2-2|once|-
TGTGCCAGCGGAAATCCGGACACCGGGGAGCTGTTTTTT
CASGNPDTGELFF
>TRBV14|TRBJ1-2|few|-
TGTGCCAGCAGTCACCTGAACGTCCAGTACTATGGCTACACCTTC
CASSHLNVQYYGYTF
>TRBV28|TRBJ1-6|-|TRBD1
TGTGCCAGCAGTTTCCGGACAGGGTCTTCACCCCTCCACTTT
CASSFRTGSSPLHF
>TRBV6-2/TRBV6-3|TRBJ2-3|-|-
TGTGCCAGCAGGGGGGCAGTCACAGATACGCAGTATTTT
CASRGAVTDTQYF